Presented here are 18 T cell receptor beta chains from one specimen sequenced in a study of T cell repertoires in cytomegalovirus infection. TCRdb reprocessed the reads with MiXCR, giving one entry per CDR3 protein. The sample shows around 340,000 distinct CDR3 sequences, about 28% of them seen only once. These receptors' antigens are unknown. This material consisted of cultured PBMCs, taken from culture after CMV antigen stimulation. Source of these receptors: a human donor in good health (CMV status not recorded). Some clones in this sample may be carry-over from other donors' samples.

The sample holds a few counts of this clonotype. V and J are TRBV7-8 and TRBJ2-5, with 14 bases lining up with TRBD2. V lost 5 bases and J lost 4; bases outside the gene matches: 6. The CDR3 has 16 amino acids. Germline CDR1 and CDR2: SGHVS and FQNEAQ. CDR3 bases: TGTGCCAGCAGCCGTGGACTAGCGGGGGGAGGAGAGACCCAGTACTTC. Translating gives CASSRGLAGGGETQYF.

The chain combines TRBV19 with TRBJ2-2, with 9 bases lining up with TRBD1. V trimming: 10 bases; J trimming: 6 bases; junction bases outside the gene matches: 12. Germline lookup yields CDR1 LNHDA and CDR2 SQIVND (reference sequence). The CDR3 consists of 15 residues. DNA for the CDR3: TGTGCCACCTCGAAGGGGACAGGGTGGTCCGGGGAGCTGTTTTTT. Translated, it gives CATSKGTGWSGELFF.

In this sample, this clonotype turned up a few times. The genes are TRBV7-9 and TRBJ1-1; 8 positions agree with TRBD1. CDR3 size: 15 residues. The V gene's germline CDR1 is SEHNR and CDR2 FQNEAQ (reference sequence). V lost 6 bases and J lost 4; bases outside the gene matches: 10. The CDR3 DNA reads as TGTGCCAGCAGTTTCGACTTAACAGGGGGCACTGAAGCTTTCTTT. It is translated as CASSFDLTGGTEAFF. Based on the CDR3 plus reference TRBV7-9 and TRBJ1-1, the full variable domain is DTGVSQNPRHKITKRGQNVTFRCDPISEHNRLYWYRQTLGQGPEFLTYFQNEAQLEKSRLLSDRFSAERPKGSFSTLEIQRTEQGDSAMYLCASSFDLTGGTEAFFGQGTRLTVV.

This clonotype was picked up a small number of times. The chain has TRBV11-2 and TRBJ2-3, with TRBD1 identical over 7 bases. CDR1 and CDR2 from the germline V gene are SGHAT and FQNNGV. The CDR3 length is 13 residues. The J segment lost 6 bases and the V segment lost 4 bases, leaving 4 bases of the junction unmatched. The CDR3 nucleotides are TGTGCCAGCAGCTCCCGGGACAGCGATACGCAGTATTTT. Translating it yields CASSSRDSDTQYF.

This clonotype has only a few counts. The V gene is TRBV7-9, the J gene TRBJ2-1, with D possibly TRBD1 on 5 matching bases. CDR1 is SEHNR and CDR2 is FQNEAQ in the germline V gene (reference sequence). V shed 4 bases and J shed 0 bases, with 10 bases lying between them. The CDR3 covers 15 residues. Here the CDR3 reads CASSSDSDSYNEQFF. The CDR3 coding sequence is TGTGCCAGCAGCTCCGACAGCGACTCCTACAATGAGCAGTTCTTC.

This clonotype has a count of ten or more. The rearrangement uses TRBV7-9 and TRBJ1-2; D remains unclear. V was clipped by 4 bases and J by 2 bases, with 14 bases between them. The CDR3 covers 15 residues. Germline V gene lookup returns CDR1 SEHNR and CDR2 FQNEAQ (reference sequence). The CDR3 protein is CASSSGRIQNYGYTF. As DNA, the CDR3 is TGTGCCAGCAGCTCCGGACGGATTCAAAACTATGGCTACACCTTC.

With respect to this clonotype: Its ends do not fully match the called genes, so a read error is possible. This sequence joins TRBV5-3 and TRBJ2-7; D gene ambiguous. TRBV5-3 has ORF status, its function being uncertain. The CDR3 runs to 14 residues. The CDR3 sequence is CASSSENRPYEQYF. The CDR3 DNA reads TGTGCCAGCAGCTCGGAAAATAGGCCCTACGAGCAGTACTTC.

J is TRBJ2-7 and V is TRBV6-5; TRBD1 aligns across 8 bases. The V and J ends lost 7 bases and 3 bases, in that order; junction bases with no gene match: 5. Germline V gene lookup returns CDR1 MNHEY and CDR2 SVGAGI. CDR3 length: 13 amino acids. The CDR3 is CASNRQGYYEQYF. CDR3 coding DNA: TGTGCCAGCAATCGACAGGGGTACTACGAGCAGTACTTC.

There are many counts of this clonotype. This chain uses TRBV2 with TRBJ1-5; possible D gene TRBD1, 5 bases. The germline gives CDR1 SNHLY, CDR2 FYNNEI. This CDR3 has 15 amino acids. Trimming took off 6 bases at V and 5 bases at J, with 17 bases between the two ends. CDR3 sequence (DNA): TGTGCCAGCAGGGGGGAATGGGCCCGGGATCAGCCCCAGCATTTT. As protein: CASRGEWARDQPQHF. The complete variable domain, with remaining parts taken from reference TRBV2 and TRBJ1-5, reads EPEVTQTPSHQVTQMGQEVILRCVPISNHLYFYWYRQILGQKVEFLVSFYNNEISEKSEIFDDQFSVERPDGSNFTLKIRSTKLEDSAMYFCASRGEWARDQPQHFGDGTRLSIL.

V is TRBV5-1 and J is TRBJ2-6; a possible D gene is TRBD2 (6 bases). In germline, CDR1 is SGHRS, CDR2 YFSETQ. V lost 4 bases and J 9 bases, leaving 8 bases between the germline ends. CDR3 length equals 12 residues. CDR3 residues: CASSPEGNVLTF. CDR3 DNA: TGCGCCAGCAGCCCGGAGGGCAACGTCCTGACTTTC.

This clonotype was seen many times. The CDR3 loop reads CASSKVNNEQFF. CDR3 bases: TGTGCCAGCTCAAAGGTGAACAATGAGCAGTTCTTC. This chain connects TRBV7-8 to TRBJ2-1; D call uncertain. This CDR3 has 12 residues. Trimming removed 8 bases from V and 5 bases from J, with 10 bases in between. The germline CDR1 and CDR2 sequences are SGHVS and FQNEAQ.

The rearrangement uses TRBV5-4 and TRBJ2-5; D may correspond to TRBD1 or TRBD2 (5 bases each). The CDR3 runs 14 residues. Trimming took off 1 base at V and 2 bases at J, with 9 bases between the two ends. Germline-derived CDR1 and CDR2 are SGHNT and YYREEE (reference sequence). The CDR3 loop is CASSLPGRQETQYF. The CDR3 nucleotides read TGTGCCAGCAGCTTGCCAGGGAGACAAGAGACCCAGTACTTC. Complete variable domain (other parts from reference TRBV5-4 and TRBJ2-5): ETGVTQSPTHLIKTRGQQVTLRCSSQSGHNTVSWYQQALGQGPQFIFQYYREEENGRGNFPPRFSGLQFPNYSSELNVNALELDDSALYLCASSLPGRQETQYFGPGTRLLVL.

The chain links TRBV24-1 to TRBJ2-3; D is perhaps TRBD2 (5 bases). Germline CDR1 reads KGHDR; CDR2 reads SFDVKD. V shed 9 bases and J shed 0 bases, with 15 bases lying between them. The CDR3 covers 15 residues. The CDR3 protein is CATHERRVSTDTQYF. The DNA for the CDR3 is TGTGCCACCCACGAGCGGCGGGTAAGCACAGATACGCAGTATTTT.

This clonotype was seen more than once but under ten times. The chain recombines TRBV7-2 with TRBJ2-2; maybe TRBD1 (5 bases). The length of the CDR3 is 15 residues. Per germline, CDR1 SGHTA and CDR2 FQGNSA. V was shortened by 5 bases and J by 2 bases, with 12 bases between the two germline ends. CDR3 nucleotides: TGTGCCAGCAGCCCAGGGTATCCCAACACCGGGGAGCTGTTTTTT. Amino acids: CASSPGYPNTGELFF.

The J gene is TRBJ1-3, the V gene TRBV12-3 or TRBV12-4; D gene unclear. The CDR3 contains 13 residues. V gave up 7 bases and J gave up 5 bases, with 12 bases separating them. CDR3 region: CASIMSSRNTIYF. The CDR3, as DNA: TGTGCCAGCATCATGTCCAGCAGAAACACCATATATTTT.

The chain recombines TRBV4-1 with TRBJ2-2; 7 positions agree with TRBD1. This CDR3 comprises 17 residues. The J segment lost 4 bases and the V segment lost 8 bases, leaving 16 bases of the junction unmatched. The V gene's germline CDR1 is MGHRA and CDR2 YSYEKL. CDR3 amino acids: CASGRTGGVRGTGELFF. The CDR3 DNA reads TGCGCCAGCGGCCGGACAGGCGGCGTCCGAGGCACCGGGGAGCTGTTTTTT.

This clonotype appeared a few times. V is TRBV19 and J is TRBJ2-1; TRBD1 is a possible D gene (6 bases). Trimming took off 7 bases at V and 7 bases at J, with 17 bases between the two ends. There are 14 residues in the CDR3. Per the germline V gene, CDR1 is LNHDA and CDR2 is SQIVND (reference sequence). The CDR3 protein is CASTKRTATNEQFF. CDR3 in DNA: TGTGCCAGTACCAAAAGGACAGCTACTAATGAGCAGTTCTTC.

This clonotype was detected only a few times. The chain joins TRBV11-1 to TRBJ2-7, with 10 bases identical to TRBD1. V shed 3 bases and J 4 bases; nucleotides not matched to a gene: 6. The CDR3 extends over 15 amino acids. The V gene's germline CDR1 is SGHAT and CDR2 FQDESV (reference sequence). CDR3: CASSLGDRGLYEQYF. In nucleotides, the CDR3 is TGTGCCAGCAGCTTGGGGGACAGGGGACTGTACGAGCAGTACTTC.